The entry below gives a single T cell receptor (beta chain) sequence along with its context. The templates were synthetic TCR analogs, and they were spiked into each PCR. Repertoires were generated with immunoSEQ multiplex PCR, while TCRdb's copy carries only in-frame clones and drops some. The sample carries 90,000 to 120,000 clones, over 80% recorded once. The length of the CDR3 is 14 residues. V was pared by 5 bases and J by 5 bases, with 4 bases of the junction left unmatched. The germline V gene has CDR1 MNHEY and CDR2 SMNVEV (reference sequence). This entry comes from a study of PD-L1 blockade in urothelial cancer. Whole-study context: About 85% of the 29 patients were males with bladder-origin urothelial cancer. Analysis of the blood was performed 3 weeks (second dose) and 6 weeks after treatment start. T cells were recovered from blood samples at a median of roughly 150,000.

This TCR came from a woman older than 75 with urothelial cancer. The rearrangement uses TRBV27 and TRBJ2-1; TRBD2 agrees at 9 bases. The sequencing here drew on PBMCs, taken around atezolizumab (anti-PD-L1) treatment. CDR3 nucleotide sequence: TGTGCCAGCAGTCGACTAGCGGAGAACAATGAGCAGTTCTTC. Translating gives CASSRLAENNEQFF.